Shown below are 20 T cell receptor beta chains from a single sample sequenced in a study of molecular identifiers for immune sequencing clone quantification listed by TCRdb under 2018. The library was made by PCR. The listed sequencing device is Illumina HiSeq 4000. In-frame beta chains were kept once TCRdb had trimmed the public reads at Q25 with fastp and called clones with MiXCR. Records with the same CDR3 protein are collapsed into one entry carrying the most frequent genes and DNA. The table for this sample lists fewer than 45,000 distinct CDR3 sequences; 19% of them were counted only once. The top ten constitute about 1.1% of the sample. The sequencing sample was made of naive CD8+ T cells from blood, with Jurkat cell RNA spiked in. The cell subset or site label for this specimen denotes: FACS-sorted CD8+CD4-CCR7+CD45RA+ naive T cells. These receptors were collected from a human donor in good health. Some libraries in this study had Jurkat cell RNA spiked in.

This clonotype has a count of ten or more. The V and J genes are TRBV2 and TRBJ1-4, with D perhaps TRBD1 (5 bases). Trimming removed 5 bases at V and 4 bases at J, with 8 bases between. Germline values: CDR1 SNHLY, CDR2 FYNNEI. CDR3 length: 13 amino acids. The CDR3 loop reads CASSSGNNEKLFF. The CDR3 coding sequence is TGTGCCAGCAGTTCAGGGAATAATGAAAAACTGTTTTTT.

There are many counts of this clonotype. V gene TRBV20-1 combines with J gene TRBJ1-3; 9 positions agree with TRBD1. CDR3 size: 15 residues. The trim removed 4 bases at V and 4 bases at J, leaving 8 bases unmatched. Germline CDR1 DFQATT, CDR2 SNEGSKA (reference sequence). In DNA form, the CDR3 reads TGCAGTGCTACCGGGACAGGGTTTTGGGGAAACACCATATATTTT. This encodes CSATGTGFWGNTIYF.

This clonotype was found many times. This chain connects TRBV6-1 to TRBJ2-7, with D perhaps matching TRBD2 (5 bases). The CDR3 totals 14 residues. The V gene lost 6 bases and the J gene lost 3 bases, with 15 bases spanning the gap. The V gene's germline CDR1 is MNHNS and CDR2 SASEGT. CDR3 in DNA: TGTGCCAGCAGCCCTACGGACTTCGGCTACGAGCAGTACTTC. As protein: CASSPTDFGYEQYF.

The sample holds many counts of this clonotype. The CDR3 coding sequence is TGTGCCAGCAGCCCTCGGGGCGAGTACGAGCAGTACTTC. It encodes CASSPRGEYEQYF. The rearrangement joins TRBV7-9 to TRBJ2-7; D tentatively reads TRBD1 or TRBD2 (5 bases each). Germline values: CDR1 SEHNR, CDR2 FQNEAQ (reference sequence). This CDR3 spans 13 amino acids. V dropped 5 bases and J dropped 4 bases, with 12 bases sitting between them.

This clonotype was observed many times. The chain links TRBV3-1 to TRBJ2-5; D gene uncertain. The CDR3 runs to 15 residues. Germline CDR1 is LGHDT and CDR2 is YNNKEL (reference sequence). V gave up 0 bases and J gave up 0 bases, with 8 bases separating them. CDR3 sequence (DNA): TGTGCCAGCAGCCAAGACTCGGTTTACCAAGAGACCCAGTACTTC. Translated: CASSQDSVYQETQYF.

This clonotype is judged medium-sized. The chain is built from TRBV4-1 and TRBJ2-3, with D hard to call. Trimming cost V 0 bases and J 3 bases, with 10 bases left between them. The germline V gene has CDR1 MGHRA and CDR2 YSYEKL. The CDR3 spans 15 residues. CDR3 protein: CASSQEWRLTDTQYF. The CDR3 DNA reads TGCGCCAGCAGCCAAGAATGGCGTCTGACAGATACGCAGTATTTT.

This clonotype was counted many times. The genes are TRBV4-3 and TRBJ1-4, with D perhaps matching TRBD1 (6 bases). Trimming took off 4 bases at V and 8 bases at J, with 20 bases between the two ends. Germline assignment: CDR1 LGHNA and CDR2 YSLEER. CDR3 size: 16 residues. The CDR3 DNA reads TGCGCCAGCAGCCCCCAAGTCGCAGGGGCTGGAGAAAAACTGTTTTTT. Encoded protein: CASSPQVAGAGEKLFF.

This clonotype was counted ten times or more. The chain carries TRBV5-6 and TRBJ2-3, with D unclear. Trimming pared 0 bases from V and 4 bases from J, leaving 6 bases between. Germline-derived CDR1 and CDR2 are SGHDT and YYEEEE. This CDR3 is built from 13 residues. CDR3: CASSLVVPDTQYF. The DNA of the CDR3 is TGTGCCAGCAGCTTGGTAGTACCAGATACGCAGTATTTT.

This clonotype was observed at least ten times. The CDR3 nucleotides read TGTGCCACCAGTCCCCAAAGAGCGGATCCAGAGACCCAGTACTTC. As protein: CATSPQRADPETQYF. This chain links TRBV24-1 with TRBJ2-5, with D possibly matching TRBD2 (5 bases). Looked up from germline, CDR1 is KGHDR and CDR2 is SFDVKD. V dropped 6 bases and J dropped 4 bases, with 17 bases sitting between them. The CDR3 length is 15 residues.

J is TRBJ2-7 and V is TRBV6-6; D might be TRBD2 (5 bases). CDR1 is MNHNY, CDR2 SVGAGI, per germline (reference sequence). The V end lost 5 bases, the J end lost 0 bases, and 14 bases lay between the germline ends. CDR3 length equals 15 residues. The CDR3 loop is CASSPGSRFSYEQYF. The DNA of the CDR3 is TGTGCCAGCAGTCCGGGATCAAGATTCTCCTACGAGCAGTACTTC.

The sample holds many counts of this clonotype. J is TRBJ2-5 and V is TRBV5-1; unclear D gene. The length of the CDR3 is 14 residues. Germline loops: CDR1 SGHRS, CDR2 YFSETQ. Trimming pared 1 base from V and 0 bases from J, leaving 7 bases between. The CDR3 here is CASSLFGNQETQYF. The CDR3 DNA sequence: TGCGCCAGCAGCTTGTTCGGCAACCAAGAGACCCAGTACTTC.

This clonotype was detected only a few times. The chain's CDR3 is CASSYGGSPTYNEQFF. CDR3 DNA: TGTGCCAGCAGTTATGGGGGGAGTCCTACCTACAATGAGCAGTTCTTC. The chain recombines TRBV6-2 or TRBV6-3 with TRBJ2-1, with D possibly being TRBD2 (6 bases). The CDR3 sequence is 16 residues long. CDR1 and CDR2 from the germline V gene are MNHEY and SVGEGT. Between the trimmed V and J ends, which lost 3 bases and 2 bases, there was a span of 14 bases.

As regards this clonotype: A much larger clone sits a single nucleotide away, making a read error possible. This chain's CDR3 is CASSTDGGSYEQYF. CDR3 in DNA: TGTGCCAGTAGTACGGACGGTGGCTCCTACGAGCAGTACTTC. The chain has TRBV19 and TRBJ2-7; no definite D call. Germline V gene lookup returns CDR1 LNHDA and CDR2 SQIVND (reference sequence). The CDR3 loop spans 14 amino acids. Trimming stripped 4 bases from V and 0 bases from J, with 10 bases between.

Sample share makes this clonotype medium-sized (0.01 to 0.1%). The CDR3 bases are TGTGCCAGCAGTGAATTAGGCAAAAACATTCAGTACTTC. It translates to CASSELGKNIQYF. This chain connects TRBV25-1 to TRBJ2-4; unclear D gene. Trimming stripped 1 base from V and 3 bases from J, with 4 bases between. This CDR3 comprises 13 residues. CDR1 is MGHDK, CDR2 SYGVNS, per germline.

This clonotype was seen many times. This rearrangement joins TRBV20-1 to TRBJ1-1; D is undetermined. The ends were cut back, 1 base at V and 2 bases at J, with 8 bases in the middle. The CDR3 has 13 amino acids. The germline V gene encodes CDR1 DFQATT and CDR2 SNEGSKA (reference sequence). CDR3 protein: CSARVGENTEAFF. CDR3 sequence (DNA): TGCAGTGCTAGAGTGGGCGAAAACACTGAAGCTTTCTTT.

This clonotype is classed as medium-sized. The chain couples TRBV4-3 to TRBJ1-3, with D unresolved. Germline CDR1 LGHNA, CDR2 YSLEER. The CDR3 contains 17 residues. Between the trimmed V and J ends, which lost 0 bases and 2 bases, there was a span of 14 bases. CDR3 protein: CASSQDRGNHPGNTIYF. As DNA, the CDR3 is TGCGCCAGCAGCCAAGATCGCGGCAACCATCCTGGAAACACCATATATTTT.

Points on this clonotype: Because the CDR3 is missing its conserved closing phenylalanine or tryptophan, this is likely a read error. This sequence joins TRBV10-3 and TRBJ2-1; the D is unclear. The V end lost 3 bases, the J end lost 5 bases, and 14 bases lay between the germline ends. This CDR3 spans 15 amino acids. Per the germline V gene, CDR1 is ENHRY and CDR2 is SYGVKD. The CDR3 nucleotides are TGTGCCATCAGTGAAGGTATGTCCTCTAACAATGAGCAGTTCTCC. This sequence encodes CAISEGMSSNNEQFS.

V and J are TRBV19 and TRBJ1-2; D is uncertain. Germline V CDR1 and CDR2: LNHDA, SQIVND (reference sequence). The CDR3 sequence is 14 residues long. Trimming removed 4 bases from V and 2 bases from J, with 11 bases in between. CDR3 region: CASSSLSVNYGYTF. Written as DNA, the CDR3 is TGTGCCAGTAGTAGTTTGTCGGTGAACTATGGCTACACCTTC.

This clonotype was seen just once. A much larger clone lies one base from this, so it may be a read error. Here the CDR3 DNA reads TGTGCCAGCAACGCCTGGGACTCCGGCTACACCTTC. This gives the protein CASNAWDSGYTF. The chain carries TRBV7-2 and TRBJ1-2; perhaps TRBD1 as D (5 bases). CDR1 is SGHTA, CDR2 FQGNSA, per germline. This CDR3 has 12 residues. V was cut by 7 bases and J by 8 bases, with 14 bases left in between.

This clonotype has at least ten counts. This chain joins TRBV11-2 and TRBJ2-3; 7 bases map to TRBD2. Germline V CDR1 and CDR2: SGHAT, FQNNGV. After removal of 3 bases from V and 4 bases from J, the junction contained 13 bases not matched to a gene. The CDR3 covers 17 residues. CDR3 DNA sequence: TGTGCCAGCAGCTTGTTAGGGGCGGGAGCTCTCCCAGATACGCAGTATTTT. Its translation: CASSLLGAGALPDTQYF.